One sample yielded the 3 T cell receptor beta chains listed below, sequenced in a study of shared clonotypes between healthy human individuals (dated by TCRdb to the early 2020s). The method behind the library was the immunoSEQ multiplex PCR assay. TCRdb limited this immuneACCESS table to in-frame rearrangements with V and J called. A share of clones is missing; checked studies link under half to unresolved V genes, and the rest is unexplained. This sample lists hundreds of thousands of clones; 75% to 80% were detected once. Approximately 12% of the sample belongs to the ten largest clones. The sequenced sample was PBMCs. All receptors derive from a woman aged 35 to 49 in good health. Some clones in this sample may be carry-over from other donors' samples.

The chain links TRBV7-6 to TRBJ2-7; either TRBD1 or TRBD2 may fit D (5 bases each). The CDR3 sequence is 15 residues long. Germline V gene data show CDR1 as SGHVS and CDR2 as FNYEAQ. Trimming pared 5 bases from V and 2 bases from J, leaving 16 bases between. CDR3 amino acids: CASSRGRGVTYEQYF. CDR3 in DNA: TGTGCCAGCAGCCGAGGCCGAGGGGTAACCTACGAGCAGTACTTC. Combining the CDR3 with reference TRBV7-6 and TRBJ2-7 gives the whole variable domain GAGVSQSPRYKVTKRGQDVALRCDPISGHVSLYWYRQALGQGPEFLTYFNYEAQQDKSGLPNDRFSAERPEGSISTLTIQRTEQRDSAMYRCASSRGRGVTYEQYFGPGTRLTVT.

This chain joins TRBV5-1 and TRBJ2-7; D unclear. The CDR3 has 15 amino acids. From germline, CDR1 is SGHRS and CDR2 YFSETQ. Trimming took 0 bases from V and 7 from J, leaving 17 bases between them. The chain's CDR3 is CASSLGHTQTGEQYF. The CDR3 bases are TGCGCCAGCAGCTTGGGACACACCCAAACGGGTGAGCAGTACTTC.

This clone was seen repeatedly, ten times or more. This rearrangement joins TRBV21-1 to TRBJ2-7; the D call in the table, TRBD1, was not verified against the DNA. TRBV21-1 is listed as a pseudogene. CDR3 length: 16 residues. Here the CDR3 reads CASSSPAWDMSYEQYF. In DNA form, the CDR3 reads TGTGCCAGCAGTTCTCCCGCGTGGGACATGTCCTACGAGCAGTACTTC.